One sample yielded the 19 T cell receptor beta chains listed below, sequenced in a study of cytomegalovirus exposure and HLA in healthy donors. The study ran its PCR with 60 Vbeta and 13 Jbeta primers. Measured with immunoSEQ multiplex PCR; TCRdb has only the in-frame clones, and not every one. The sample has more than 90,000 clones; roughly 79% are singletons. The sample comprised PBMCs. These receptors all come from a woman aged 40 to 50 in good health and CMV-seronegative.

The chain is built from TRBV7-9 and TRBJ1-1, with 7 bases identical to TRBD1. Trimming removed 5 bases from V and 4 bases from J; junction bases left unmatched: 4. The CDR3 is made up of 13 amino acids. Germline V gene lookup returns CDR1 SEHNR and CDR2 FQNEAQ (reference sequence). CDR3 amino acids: CASSKTGLTEAFF. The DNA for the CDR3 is TGTGCCAGCAGCAAGACAGGGCTCACTGAAGCTTTCTTT.

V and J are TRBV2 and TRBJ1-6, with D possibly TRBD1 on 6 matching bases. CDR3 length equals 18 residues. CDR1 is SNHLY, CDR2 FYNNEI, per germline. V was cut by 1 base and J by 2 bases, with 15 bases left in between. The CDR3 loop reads CASSEGRGGNTYNSPLHF. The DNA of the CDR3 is TGTGCCAGCAGTGAAGGGAGGGGGGGGAACACCTATAATTCACCCCTCCACTTT.

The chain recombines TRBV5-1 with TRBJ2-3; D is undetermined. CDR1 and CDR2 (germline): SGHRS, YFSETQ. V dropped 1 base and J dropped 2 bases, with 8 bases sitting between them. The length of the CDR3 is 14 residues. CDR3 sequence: CASSLLSDTDTQYF. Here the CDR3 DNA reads TGCGCCAGCAGCTTGTTGTCAGACACAGATACGCAGTATTTT.

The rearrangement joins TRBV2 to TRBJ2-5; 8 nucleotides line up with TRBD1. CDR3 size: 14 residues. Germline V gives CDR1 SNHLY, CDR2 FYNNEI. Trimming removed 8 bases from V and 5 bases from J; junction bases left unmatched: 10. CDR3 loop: CASLWAGGGETQYF. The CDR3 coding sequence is TGTGCCAGCTTATGGGCAGGGGGCGGTGAGACCCAGTACTTC.

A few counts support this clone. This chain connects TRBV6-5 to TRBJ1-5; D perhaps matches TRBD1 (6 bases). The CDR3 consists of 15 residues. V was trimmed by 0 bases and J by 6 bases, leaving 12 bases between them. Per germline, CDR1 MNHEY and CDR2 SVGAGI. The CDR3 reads CASSYSSGEGQPQHF. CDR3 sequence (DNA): TGTGCCAGCAGTTACTCTTCAGGGGAGGGTCAGCCCCAGCATTTT.

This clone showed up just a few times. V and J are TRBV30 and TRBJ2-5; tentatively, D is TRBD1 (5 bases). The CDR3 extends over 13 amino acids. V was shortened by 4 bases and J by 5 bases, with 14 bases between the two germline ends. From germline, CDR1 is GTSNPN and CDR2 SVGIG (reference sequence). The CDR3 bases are TGTGCCTGGAACCGCAGGGTAGGGGAGACCCAGTACTTC. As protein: CAWNRRVGETQYF.

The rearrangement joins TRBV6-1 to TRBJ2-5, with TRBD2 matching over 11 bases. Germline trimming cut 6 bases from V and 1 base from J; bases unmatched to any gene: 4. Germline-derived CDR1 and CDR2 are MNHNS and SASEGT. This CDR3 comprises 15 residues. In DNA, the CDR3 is TGTGCCAGCAGACCGACTAGCGGGGCCCAAGAGACCCAGTACTTC. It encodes CASRPTSGAQETQYF.

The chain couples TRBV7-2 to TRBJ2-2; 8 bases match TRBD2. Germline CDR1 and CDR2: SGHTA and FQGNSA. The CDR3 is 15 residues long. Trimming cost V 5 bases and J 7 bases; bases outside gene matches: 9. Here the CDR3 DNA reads TGTGCCAGCAGCCCCTCCGGGGGGGCCATCGGGGAGCTGTTTTTT. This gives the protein CASSPSGGAIGELFF.

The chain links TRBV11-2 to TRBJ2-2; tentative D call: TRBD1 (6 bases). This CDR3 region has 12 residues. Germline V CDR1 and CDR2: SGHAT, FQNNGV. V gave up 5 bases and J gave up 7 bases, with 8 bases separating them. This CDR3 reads CASSRDIGELFF. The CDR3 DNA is TGTGCCAGCAGCCGGGACATCGGGGAGCTGTTTTTT.

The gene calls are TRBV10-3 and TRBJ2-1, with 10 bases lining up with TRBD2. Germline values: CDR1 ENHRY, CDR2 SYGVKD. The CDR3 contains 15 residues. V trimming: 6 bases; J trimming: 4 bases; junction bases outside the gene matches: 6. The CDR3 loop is CAISESSGGYNEQFF. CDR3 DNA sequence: TGTGCCATCAGCGAATCTAGCGGGGGATACAATGAGCAGTTCTTC.

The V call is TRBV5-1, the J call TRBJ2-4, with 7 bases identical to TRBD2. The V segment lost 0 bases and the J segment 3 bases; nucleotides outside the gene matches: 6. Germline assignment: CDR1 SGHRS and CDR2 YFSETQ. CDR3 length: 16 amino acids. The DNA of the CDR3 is TGCGCCAGCAGCTTGGCCGGGGGGAGCCACAAAAACATTCAGTACTTC. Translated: CASSLAGGSHKNIQYF.

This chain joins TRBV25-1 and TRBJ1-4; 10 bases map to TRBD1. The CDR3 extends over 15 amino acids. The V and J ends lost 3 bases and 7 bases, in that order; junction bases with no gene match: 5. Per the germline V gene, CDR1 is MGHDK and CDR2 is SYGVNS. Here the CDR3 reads CASSEPGQGPEKLFF. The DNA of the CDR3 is TGTGCCAGCAGTGAGCCGGGACAGGGGCCTGAAAAACTGTTTTTT.

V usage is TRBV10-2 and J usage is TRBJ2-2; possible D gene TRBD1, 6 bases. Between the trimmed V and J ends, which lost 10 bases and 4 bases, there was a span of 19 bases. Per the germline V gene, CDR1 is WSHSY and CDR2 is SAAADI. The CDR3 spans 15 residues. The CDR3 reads CATTAVGAATGELFF. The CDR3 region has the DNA TGCGCCACCACGGCCGTGGGGGCGGCCACCGGGGAGCTGTTTTTT.

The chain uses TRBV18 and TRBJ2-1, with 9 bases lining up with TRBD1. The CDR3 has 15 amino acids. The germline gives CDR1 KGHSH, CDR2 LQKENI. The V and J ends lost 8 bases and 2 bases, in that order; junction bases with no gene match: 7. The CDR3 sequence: CASGPQGATYNEQFF. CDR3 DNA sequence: TGTGCCAGCGGACCACAGGGGGCTACCTACAATGAGCAGTTCTTC.

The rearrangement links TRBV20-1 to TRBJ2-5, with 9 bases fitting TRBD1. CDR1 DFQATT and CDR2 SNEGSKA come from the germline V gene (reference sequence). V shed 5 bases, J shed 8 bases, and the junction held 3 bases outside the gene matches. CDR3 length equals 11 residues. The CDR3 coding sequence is TGCAGTGCTGGGACAGGGTTTACCCAGTACTTC. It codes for CSAGTGFTQYF.

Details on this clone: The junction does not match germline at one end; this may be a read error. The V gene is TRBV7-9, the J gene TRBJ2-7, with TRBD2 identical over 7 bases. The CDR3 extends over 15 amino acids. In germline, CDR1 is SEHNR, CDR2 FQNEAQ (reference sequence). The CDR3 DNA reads TGTTCCAGCAGTAGTACTAGCGTCCGCTCCTACGAGCAGTACTTC. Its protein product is CSSSSTSVRSYEQYF.

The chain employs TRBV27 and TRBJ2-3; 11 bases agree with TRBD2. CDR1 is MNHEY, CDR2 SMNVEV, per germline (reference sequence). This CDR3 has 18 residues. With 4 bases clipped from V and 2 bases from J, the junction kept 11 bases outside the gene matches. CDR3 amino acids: CASSSPSLAGGDTDTQYF. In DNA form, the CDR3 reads TGTGCCAGCAGTTCCCCCTCATTAGCGGGGGGGGACACAGATACGCAGTATTTT.

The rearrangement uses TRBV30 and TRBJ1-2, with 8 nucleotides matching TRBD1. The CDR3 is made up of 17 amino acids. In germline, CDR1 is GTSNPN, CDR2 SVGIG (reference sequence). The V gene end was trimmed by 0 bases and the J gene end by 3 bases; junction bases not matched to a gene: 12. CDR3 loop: CAWSVLAGGSLDYGYTF. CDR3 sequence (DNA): TGTGCCTGGAGTGTATTGGCAGGGGGCTCGCTGGACTATGGCTACACCTTC.

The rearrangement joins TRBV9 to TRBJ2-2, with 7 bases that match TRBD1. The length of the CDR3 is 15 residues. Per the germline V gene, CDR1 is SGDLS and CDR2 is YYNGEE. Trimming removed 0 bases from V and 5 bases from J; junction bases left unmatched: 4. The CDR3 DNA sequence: TGTGCCAGCAGCGTAGCAGGGGGTATGACCGGGGAGCTGTTTTTT. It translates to CASSVAGGMTGELFF.